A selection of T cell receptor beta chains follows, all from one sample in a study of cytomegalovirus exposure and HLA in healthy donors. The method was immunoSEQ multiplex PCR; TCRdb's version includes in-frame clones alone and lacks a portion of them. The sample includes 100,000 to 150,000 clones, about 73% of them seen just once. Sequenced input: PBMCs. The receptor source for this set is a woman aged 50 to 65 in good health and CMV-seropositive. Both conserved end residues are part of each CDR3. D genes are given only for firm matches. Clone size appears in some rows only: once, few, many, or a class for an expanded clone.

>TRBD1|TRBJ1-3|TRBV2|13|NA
CASSAGGRNTIYF
TGTGCCAGCAGTGCAGGGGGTAGGAACACCATATATTTT
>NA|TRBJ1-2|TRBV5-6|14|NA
CASSLSGGRAGYTF
TGTGCCAGCAGCTTGAGCGGGGGGCGGGCTGGCTACACCTTC
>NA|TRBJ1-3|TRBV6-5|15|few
CASSYSLVPGNTIYF
TGTGCCAGCAGTTACTCGCTAGTACCTGGAAACACCATATATTTT
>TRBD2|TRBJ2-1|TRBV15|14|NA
CAIRQRGNFDEQFF
TGTGCCATTAGGCAGCGGGGGAACTTCGATGAGCAGTTCTTC
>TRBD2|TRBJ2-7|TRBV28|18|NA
CASSRRQRERGARYEQYF
TGTGCCAGCAGTCGCCGCCAGAGGGAGCGGGGGGCCCGATACGAGCAGTACTTC
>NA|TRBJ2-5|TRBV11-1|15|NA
CASSPRGRGQETQYF
TGTGCCAGCAGCCCCCGGGGCAGGGGCCAAGAGACCCAGTACTTC
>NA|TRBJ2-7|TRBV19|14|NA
CASSSTGPLYEQYF
TGTGCCAGTAGTTCAACGGGTCCATTATACGAGCAGTACTTC
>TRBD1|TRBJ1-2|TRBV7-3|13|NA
CASSFLTGEGYTF
TGTGCCAGCAGCTTCTTGACAGGGGAAGGCTACACCTTC
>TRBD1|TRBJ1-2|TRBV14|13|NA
CASSHRGNYGYTF
TGTGCCAGCAGCCACAGGGGGAACTATGGCTACACCTTC
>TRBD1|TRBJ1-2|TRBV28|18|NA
CASKPGGTGGDDYYGYTF
TGTGCCAGCAAACCGGGTGGGACAGGGGGCGACGATTACTATGGCTACACCTTC
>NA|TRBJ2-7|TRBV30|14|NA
CAWSVNMQAYEQYF
TGTGCCTGGAGTGTAAATATGCAGGCCTACGAGCAGTACTTC
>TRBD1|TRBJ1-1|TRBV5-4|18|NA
CASSPQGAKIDTITEAFF
TGTGCCAGCAGCCCACAGGGGGCTAAGATAGACACAATCACTGAAGCTTTCTTT
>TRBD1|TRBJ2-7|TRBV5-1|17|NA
CASSLEPGTGGLGEQYF
TGCGCCAGCAGCTTGGAACCCGGGACAGGAGGGTTGGGCGAGCAGTACTTC
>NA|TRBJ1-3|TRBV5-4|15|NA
CASSPGRGSGNTIYF
TGTGCCAGCAGCCCGGGCCGGGGTTCTGGAAACACCATATATTTT
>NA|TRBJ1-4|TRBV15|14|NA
CATSRDGINEKLFF
TGTGCCACCAGCAGAGACGGGATTAATGAAAAACTGTTTTTT
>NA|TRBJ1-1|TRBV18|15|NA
CASSPPGLGGTEAFF
TGTGCCAGCTCACCGCCCGGACTAGGTGGGACTGAAGCTTTCTTT
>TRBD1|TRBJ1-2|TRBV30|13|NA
CALFIGGWNGYTF
TGTGCCTTATTCATAGGGGGCTGGAATGGCTACACCTTC
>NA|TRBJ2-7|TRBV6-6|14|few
CASSYSSSTYEQYF
TGTGCCAGCAGTTACTCGTCTTCTACCTACGAGCAGTACTTC
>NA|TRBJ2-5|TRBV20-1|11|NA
CSAGVPKTQYF
TGCAGTGCAGGGGTTCCGAAGACCCAGTACTTC
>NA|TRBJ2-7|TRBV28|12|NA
CATQGTIYEQYF
TGTGCCACCCAAGGGACAATCTACGAGCAGTACTTC
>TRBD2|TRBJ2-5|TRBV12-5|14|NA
CASAEGLAGRAQYF
TGTGCTAGTGCCGAGGGACTAGCGGGGAGGGCCCAGTACTTC
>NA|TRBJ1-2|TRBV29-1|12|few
CSTSPTVYGYTF
TGCAGCACTTCCCCGACAGTCTATGGCTACACCTTC